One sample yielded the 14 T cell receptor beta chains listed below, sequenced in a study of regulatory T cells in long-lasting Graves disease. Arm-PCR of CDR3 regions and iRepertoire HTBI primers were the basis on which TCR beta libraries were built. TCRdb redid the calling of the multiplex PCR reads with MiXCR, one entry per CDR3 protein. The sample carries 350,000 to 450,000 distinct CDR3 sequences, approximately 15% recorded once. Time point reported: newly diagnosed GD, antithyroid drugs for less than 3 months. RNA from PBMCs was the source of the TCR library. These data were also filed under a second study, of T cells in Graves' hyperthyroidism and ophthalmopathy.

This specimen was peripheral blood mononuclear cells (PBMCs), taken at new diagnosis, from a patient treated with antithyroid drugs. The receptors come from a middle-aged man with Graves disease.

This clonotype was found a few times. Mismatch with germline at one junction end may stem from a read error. This chain's CDR3 is CTSSTGQFNQPQHF. The CDR3 region has the DNA TGTACCAGCAGTACGGGACAGTTCAATCAGCCCCAGCATTTT. V is TRBV12-3 or TRBV12-4 and J is TRBJ1-5; 7 nucleotides line up with TRBD1. This CDR3 has 14 residues.

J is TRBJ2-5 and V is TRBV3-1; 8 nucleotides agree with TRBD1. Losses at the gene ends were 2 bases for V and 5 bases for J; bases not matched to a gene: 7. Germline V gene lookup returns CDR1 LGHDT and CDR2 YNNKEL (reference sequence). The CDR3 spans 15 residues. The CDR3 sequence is CASSQRQGIRETQYF. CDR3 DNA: TGTGCCAGCAGCCAACGACAGGGGATCAGGGAGACCCAGTACTTC.

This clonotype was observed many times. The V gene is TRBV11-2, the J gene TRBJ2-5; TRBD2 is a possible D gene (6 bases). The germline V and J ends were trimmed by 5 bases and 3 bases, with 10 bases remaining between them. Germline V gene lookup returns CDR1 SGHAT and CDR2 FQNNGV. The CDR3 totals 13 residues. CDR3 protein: CASSTWREETQYF. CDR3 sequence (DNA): TGTGCCAGCAGCACCTGGAGGGAAGAGACCCAGTACTTC.

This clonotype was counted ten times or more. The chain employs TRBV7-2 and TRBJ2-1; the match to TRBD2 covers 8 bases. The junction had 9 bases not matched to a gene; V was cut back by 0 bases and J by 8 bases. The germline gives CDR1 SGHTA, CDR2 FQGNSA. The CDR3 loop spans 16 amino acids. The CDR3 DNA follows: TGTGCCAGCAGCTTAGCGCTGACCCCGGGACTAGATGAGCAGTTCTTC. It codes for CASSLALTPGLDEQFF.

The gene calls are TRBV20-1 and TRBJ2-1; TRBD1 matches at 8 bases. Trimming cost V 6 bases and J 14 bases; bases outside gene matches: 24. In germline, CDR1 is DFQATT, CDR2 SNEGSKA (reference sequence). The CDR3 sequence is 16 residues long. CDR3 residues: CSATNRRASSRGREFF. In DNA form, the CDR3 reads TGCAGTGCCACAAACAGGAGGGCTAGTAGCAGGGGGCGGGAGTTCTTC.

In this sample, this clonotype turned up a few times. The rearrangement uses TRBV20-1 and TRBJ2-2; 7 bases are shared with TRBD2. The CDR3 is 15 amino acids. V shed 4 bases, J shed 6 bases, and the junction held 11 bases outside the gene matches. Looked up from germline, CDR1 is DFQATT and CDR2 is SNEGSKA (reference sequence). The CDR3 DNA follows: TGCAGTGCTACCAGGCAGAGCGGGGAATCCGGGGAGCTGTTTTTT. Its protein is CSATRQSGESGELFF.

The CDR3: CASSLWGGMDSPLHF. DNA of the CDR3: TGTGCCAGCAGCTTATGGGGGGGAATGGATTCACCCCTCCACTTT. The gene calls are TRBV7-9 and TRBJ1-6; D is possibly TRBD1 (5 bases). Trimming pared 2 bases from V and 8 bases from J, leaving 13 bases between. The CDR3 contains 15 residues. Germline CDR1 SEHNR, CDR2 FQNEAQ (reference sequence).

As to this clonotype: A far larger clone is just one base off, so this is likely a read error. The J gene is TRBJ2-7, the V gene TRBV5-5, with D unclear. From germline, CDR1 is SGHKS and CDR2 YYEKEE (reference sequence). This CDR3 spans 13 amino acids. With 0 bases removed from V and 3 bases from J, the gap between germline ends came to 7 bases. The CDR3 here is CASSLGTFYEQYF. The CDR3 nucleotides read TGTGCCAGCAGCTTGGGGACGTTCTACGAGCAGTACTTC.

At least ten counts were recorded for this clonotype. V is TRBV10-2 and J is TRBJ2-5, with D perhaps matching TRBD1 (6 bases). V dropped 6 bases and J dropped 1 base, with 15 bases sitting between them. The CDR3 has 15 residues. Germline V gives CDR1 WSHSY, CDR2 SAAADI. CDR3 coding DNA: TGCGCCAGCAGCCAGCGCAGGGGATCCCAAGAGACCCAGTACTTC. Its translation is CASSQRRGSQETQYF.

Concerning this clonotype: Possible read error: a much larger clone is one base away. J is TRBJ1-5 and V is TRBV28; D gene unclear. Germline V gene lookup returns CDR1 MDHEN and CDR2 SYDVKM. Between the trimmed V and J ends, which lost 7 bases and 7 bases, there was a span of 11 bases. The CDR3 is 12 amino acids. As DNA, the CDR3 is TGTGCCAGCATTGGTAGCGGCCAGCCCCAGCATTTT. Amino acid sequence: CASIGSGQPQHF.

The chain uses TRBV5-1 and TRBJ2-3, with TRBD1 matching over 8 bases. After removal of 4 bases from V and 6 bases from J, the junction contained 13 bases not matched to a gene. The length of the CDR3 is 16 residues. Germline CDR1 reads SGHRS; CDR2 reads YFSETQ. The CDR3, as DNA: TGCGCCAGCAGCGTACCGACAGGGGTGAGGGTGGATACGCAGTATTTT. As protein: CASSVPTGVRVDTQYF.

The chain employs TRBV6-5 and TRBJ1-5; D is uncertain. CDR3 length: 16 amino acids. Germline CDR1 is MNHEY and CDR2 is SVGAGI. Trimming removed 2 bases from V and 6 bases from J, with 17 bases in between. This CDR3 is CASSYRGRVAGQPQHF. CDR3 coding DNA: TGTGCCAGCAGTTACCGCGGGCGAGTCGCGGGTCAGCCCCAGCATTTT.

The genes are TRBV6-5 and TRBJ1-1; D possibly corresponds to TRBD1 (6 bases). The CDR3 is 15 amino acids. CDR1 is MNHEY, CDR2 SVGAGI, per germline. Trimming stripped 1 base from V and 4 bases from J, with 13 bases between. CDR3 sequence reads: CASSYWAGATTEAFF. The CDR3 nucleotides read TGTGCCAGCAGTTACTGGGCAGGGGCTACCACTGAAGCTTTCTTT.

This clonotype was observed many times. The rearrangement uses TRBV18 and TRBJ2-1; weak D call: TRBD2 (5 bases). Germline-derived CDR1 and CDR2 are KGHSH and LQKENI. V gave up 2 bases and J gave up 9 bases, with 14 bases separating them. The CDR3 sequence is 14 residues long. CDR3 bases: TGTGCCAGCTCACCATCCGGACTTCTCTTTGAGCAGTTCTTC. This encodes CASSPSGLLFEQFF.